This T cell receptor (beta chain) was captured by sequencing in a study of blood T cell repertoires in COVID-19. This clone has more than one count but fewer than ten. Produced via immunoSEQ multiplex PCR; TCRdb's table is partial and in-frame only. The repertoire holds fewer than 150,000 clones, with under 80% as singletons. The source material was peripheral blood. This sequence originates from a man in his forties or fifties with acute or convalescent COVID-19.

The CDR3 DNA sequence: TGTGCCAGCAGGAGAGGGGGCTTTACTAATGAAAAACTGTTTTTT. Its translation is CASRRGGFTNEKLFF. V is TRBV2 and J is TRBJ1-4; 7 nucleotides line up with TRBD1. V shed 6 bases and J 2 bases; nucleotides not matched to a gene: 6. CDR1 is SNHLY and CDR2 is FYNNEI in the germline V gene. The CDR3 contains 15 residues.